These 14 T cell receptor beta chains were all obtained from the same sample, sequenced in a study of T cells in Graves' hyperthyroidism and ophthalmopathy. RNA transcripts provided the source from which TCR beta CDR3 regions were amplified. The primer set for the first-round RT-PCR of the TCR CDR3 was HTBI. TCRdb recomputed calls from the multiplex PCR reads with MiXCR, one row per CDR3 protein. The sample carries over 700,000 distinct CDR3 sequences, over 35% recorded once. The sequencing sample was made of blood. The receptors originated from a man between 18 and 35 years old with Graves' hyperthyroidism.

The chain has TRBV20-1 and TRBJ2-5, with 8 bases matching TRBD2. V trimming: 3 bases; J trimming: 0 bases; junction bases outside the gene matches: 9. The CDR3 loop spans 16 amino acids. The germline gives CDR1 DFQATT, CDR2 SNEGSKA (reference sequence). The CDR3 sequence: CSARAKGGGYQETQYF. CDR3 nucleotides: TGCAGTGCTAGGGCAAAGGGCGGGGGGTACCAAGAGACCCAGTACTTC.

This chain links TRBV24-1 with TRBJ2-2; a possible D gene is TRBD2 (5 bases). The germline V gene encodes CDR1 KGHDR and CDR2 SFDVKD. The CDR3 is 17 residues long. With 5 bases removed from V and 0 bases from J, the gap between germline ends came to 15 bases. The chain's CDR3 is CATSVSTREANTGELFF. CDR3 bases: TGTGCCACCAGTGTCTCCACCCGGGAAGCGAACACCGGGGAGCTGTTTTTT.

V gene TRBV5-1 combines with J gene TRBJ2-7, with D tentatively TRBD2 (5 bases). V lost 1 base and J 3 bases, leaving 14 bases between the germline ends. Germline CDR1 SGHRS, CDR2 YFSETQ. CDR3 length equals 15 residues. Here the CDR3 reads CASSLTDKEDYEQYF. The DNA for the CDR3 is TGCGCCAGCAGCTTGACCGACAAGGAGGACTACGAGCAGTACTTC.

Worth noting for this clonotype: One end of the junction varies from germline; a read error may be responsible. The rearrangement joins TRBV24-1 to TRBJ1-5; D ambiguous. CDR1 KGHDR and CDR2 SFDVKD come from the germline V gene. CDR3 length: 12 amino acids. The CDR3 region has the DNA TGTGCCGCCAGTGACTTGGATCAGCCCCAGCATTTT. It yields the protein CAASDLDQPQHF.

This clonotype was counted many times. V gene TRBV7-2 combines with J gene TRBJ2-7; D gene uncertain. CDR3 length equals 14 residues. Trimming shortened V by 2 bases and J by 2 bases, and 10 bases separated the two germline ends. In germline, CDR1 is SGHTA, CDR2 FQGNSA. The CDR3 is CASSLLAPAYEQYF. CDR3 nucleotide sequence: TGTGCCAGCAGCTTACTCGCACCCGCCTACGAGCAGTACTTC.

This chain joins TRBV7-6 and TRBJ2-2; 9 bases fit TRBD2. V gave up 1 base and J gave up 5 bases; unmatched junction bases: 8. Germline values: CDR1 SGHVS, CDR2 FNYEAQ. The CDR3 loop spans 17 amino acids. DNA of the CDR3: TGTGCCAGCAGCTTAGACCTTCTAGCGGGGAGTACCGGGGAGCTGTTTTTT. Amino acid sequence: CASSLDLLAGSTGELFF.

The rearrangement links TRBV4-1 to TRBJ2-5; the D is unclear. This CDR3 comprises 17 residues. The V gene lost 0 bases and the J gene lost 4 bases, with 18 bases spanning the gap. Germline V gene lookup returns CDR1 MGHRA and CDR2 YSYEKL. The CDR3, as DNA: TGCGCCAGCAGCCAAGAAGATCGAAGCTTTCGCGGAGAGACCCAGTACTTC. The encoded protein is CASSQEDRSFRGETQYF.

The CDR3 is CSVVQGGSYEQYF. CDR3 bases: TGCAGCGTCGTCCAGGGGGGCTCCTACGAGCAGTACTTC. This sequence joins TRBV29-1 and TRBJ2-7; maybe TRBD1 (7 bases). Trimming cost V 6 bases and J 0 bases, with 12 bases left between them. Germline CDR1 SQVTM, CDR2 ANQGSEA. The CDR3 runs to 13 residues.

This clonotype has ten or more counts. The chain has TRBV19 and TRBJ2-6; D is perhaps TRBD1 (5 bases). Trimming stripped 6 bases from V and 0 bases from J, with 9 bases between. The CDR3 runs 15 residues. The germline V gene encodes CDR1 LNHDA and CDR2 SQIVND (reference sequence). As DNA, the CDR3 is TGTGCCAGTAGGGATACAGGCTCTGGGGCCAACGTCCTGACTTTC. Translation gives CASRDTGSGANVLTF.

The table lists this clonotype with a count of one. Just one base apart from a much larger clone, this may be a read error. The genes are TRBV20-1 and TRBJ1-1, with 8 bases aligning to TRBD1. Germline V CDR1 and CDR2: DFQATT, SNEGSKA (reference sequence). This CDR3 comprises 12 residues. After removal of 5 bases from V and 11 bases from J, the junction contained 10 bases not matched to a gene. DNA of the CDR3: TGCAGTGCTGGACAGGGATGGGAGGAGGCTTTCTTT. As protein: CSAGQGWEEAFF.

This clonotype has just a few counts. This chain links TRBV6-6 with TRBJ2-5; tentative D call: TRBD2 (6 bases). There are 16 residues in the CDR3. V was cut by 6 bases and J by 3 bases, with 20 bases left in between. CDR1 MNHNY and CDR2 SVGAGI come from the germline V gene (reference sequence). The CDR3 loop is CASRDVVWGDEETQYF. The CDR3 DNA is TGTGCCAGCAGGGATGTCGTATGGGGGGACGAAGAGACCCAGTACTTC.

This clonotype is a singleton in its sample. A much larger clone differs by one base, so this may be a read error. The CDR3 sequence is CASSRWFTEALF. CDR3 DNA sequence: TGTGCCAGCAGCAGGTGGTTCACTGAAGCTTTGTTT. The chain links TRBV9 to TRBJ1-1; the D is unclear. The germline V gene encodes CDR1 SGDLS and CDR2 YYNGEE. This CDR3 region has 12 residues.

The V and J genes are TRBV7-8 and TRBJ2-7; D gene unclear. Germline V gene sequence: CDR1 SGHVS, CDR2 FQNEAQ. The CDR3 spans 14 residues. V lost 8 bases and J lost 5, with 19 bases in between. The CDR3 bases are TGTGCCAGCTCCCCTGTCCAGCGAGACGACGAGCAGTACTTC. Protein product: CASSPVQRDDEQYF.

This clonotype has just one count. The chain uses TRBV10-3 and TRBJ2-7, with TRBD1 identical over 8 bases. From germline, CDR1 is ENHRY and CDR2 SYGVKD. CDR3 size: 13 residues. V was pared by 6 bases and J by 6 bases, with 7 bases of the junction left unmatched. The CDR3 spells CAIRSDRVGEQYF. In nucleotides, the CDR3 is TGTGCCATCAGATCGGACAGGGTCGGCGAGCAGTACTTC.